The sequence of this TCR beta chain was determined in a study of T cells in Graves' hyperthyroidism and ophthalmopathy. This CDR3 has 16 residues. Looked up from germline, CDR1 is LGHDT and CDR2 is YNNKEL (reference sequence). J lost 10 bases, V lost 4 bases, and 13 bases had no gene match. This clonotype was found many times. Researchers took RNA transcripts and amplified the TCR beta CDR3 regions from them. HTBI primers were the set used in a first-round RT-PCR of the TCR CDR3. TCRdb independently ran MiXCR on the multiplex PCR reads; one entry per CDR3 protein. The sample has 300,000 to 400,000 distinct CDR3 sequences; less than 15% are singletons.

J is TRBJ2-1 and V is TRBV3-1; TRBD2 matches 10 bases. The TCR sequence derives from a woman between 18 and 29 years old with Graves' hyperthyroidism. Sequencing was performed on blood. The CDR3: CASSRSLAGVVGEQFF. The CDR3 DNA reads TGTGCCAGCAGCCGGTCCCTAGCGGGAGTGGTTGGAGAGCAGTTCTTC.